This T cell receptor (beta chain) was captured by sequencing in a study of early T cells in non-severe SARS-CoV-2 infection. Study results and limitations: Private and CD4 specificities were missed by VDJdb matching, skewed to anti-spike CD8.

With regard to this clonotype: The antigen is unknown.

Individual cDNA molecules received unique molecular identifiers. MiXCR, run by TCRdb on the 5' RACE reads, gives a single entry per CDR3 protein. The sample has about 44,000 distinct CDR3 sequences, about 23% seen once; the top ten hold approximately 4.4%. V lost 5 bases, J lost 6 bases, and 4 bases stayed unmatched. This CDR3 comprises 13 residues. Germline V gives CDR1 MNHEY, CDR2 SMNVEV (reference sequence). The starting material was whole blood, obtained at baseline. The V and J genes are TRBV27 and TRBJ2-1, with TRBD2 matching over 7 bases. The sequence was collected from an adult who was a healthcare worker with PCR-confirmed SARS-CoV-2 infection or an uninfected control (not recorded which). CDR3 bases: TGTGCCAGCAGTCTCGGGGGGTCCAATGAGCAGTTCTTC. Residues: CASSLGGSNEQFF.